The rows below give T cell receptor beta chains drawn from one sample of a study of T cells in localized non-small cell lung cancer. The table came from immunoSEQ multiplex PCR; TCRdb's copy has only in-frame clones and leaves some out. The sample records more than 45,000 clones, roughly 90% being singletons. The source material was peripheral blood, sampled before any cancer treatment. Every receptor here comes from a male donor at least 60 years old with stage III squamous cell lung carcinoma. CDR3s include the opening cysteine and the closing phenylalanine or tryptophan. The order of the fields is clone size, D gene, J gene, V gene, CDR3 protein, CDR3 DNA. D genes are given only for firm matches. A row's size may be missing; if present it is once, few, many or a size class.

abundance: NA; d_gene: NA; j_gene: TRBJ1-6; v_gene: TRBV30; CDR3aa: CAWMGESNSPLHF; CDR3nt: TGTGCCTGGATGGGGGAAAGCAATTCACCCCTCCACTTT
abundance: NA; d_gene: NA; j_gene: TRBJ2-1; v_gene: TRBV30; CDR3aa: CAWRLVDEQFF; CDR3nt: TGTGCCTGGAGGCTGGTCGATGAGCAGTTCTTC
abundance: NA; d_gene: NA; j_gene: TRBJ1-6; v_gene: TRBV4-1; CDR3aa: CASSQDGGDPLLGSPLHF; CDR3nt: TGCGCCAGCAGCCAAGATGGTGGGGACCCCCTGCTCGGTTCACCCCTCCACTTT
abundance: NA; d_gene: TRBD2; j_gene: TRBJ2-3; v_gene: TRBV7-3; CDR3aa: CASSERLAGTDTQYF; CDR3nt: TGTGCCAGCAGCGAGAGACTAGCGGGCACAGATACGCAGTATTTT
abundance: NA; d_gene: TRBD1; j_gene: TRBJ2-2; v_gene: TRBV9; CDR3aa: CAILKGGKAGELFF; CDR3nt: TGTGCCATTCTAAAAGGGGGCAAGGCCGGGGAGCTGTTTTTT
abundance: NA; d_gene: TRBD1; j_gene: TRBJ2-7; v_gene: TRBV5-4; CDR3aa: CASSSEPGQGSYEQYF; CDR3nt: TGTGCCAGCAGCTCAGAGCCGGGACAGGGTTCCTACGAGCAGTACTTC
abundance: NA; d_gene: NA; j_gene: TRBJ2-1; v_gene: TRBV5-8; CDR3aa: CASSLFGSSYNEQFF; CDR3nt: TGTGCCAGCAGCTTGTTCGGTAGCTCCTACAATGAGCAGTTCTTC
abundance: few; d_gene: NA; j_gene: TRBJ2-7; v_gene: TRBV9; CDR3aa: CASSVRDGSYEQYF; CDR3nt: TGTGCCAGCAGCGTCCGAGACGGCTCCTACGAGCAGTACTTC
abundance: NA; d_gene: NA; j_gene: TRBJ2-2; v_gene: TRBV6-5; CDR3aa: CASRGPGSYTGELFF; CDR3nt: TGTGCCAGCAGGGGACCCGGGAGCTACACCGGGGAGCTGTTTTTT
abundance: NA; d_gene: NA; j_gene: TRBJ1-4; v_gene: TRBV10-3; CDR3aa: CAISGQPNEKLFF; CDR3nt: TGTGCCATCAGTGGGCAGCCTAATGAAAAACTGTTTTTT
abundance: NA; d_gene: NA; j_gene: TRBJ2-7; v_gene: TRBV28; CDR3aa: CASTNSYEQYF; CDR3nt: TGTGCCAGCACCAACTCCTACGAGCAGTACTTC
abundance: NA; d_gene: TRBD1; j_gene: TRBJ2-5; v_gene: TRBV9; CDR3aa: CASSVGDRGLETQYF; CDR3nt: TGTGCCAGCAGCGTGGGGGACAGGGGGCTGGAGACCCAGTACTTC
abundance: NA; d_gene: TRBD2; j_gene: TRBJ2-7; v_gene: TRBV7-3; CDR3aa: CASSPGGAGSYEQYF; CDR3nt: TGTGCCAGCAGCCCGGGAGGGGCGGGGTCCTACGAGCAGTACTTC
abundance: NA; d_gene: TRBD1; j_gene: TRBJ1-1; v_gene: TRBV4-3; CDR3aa: CASSPGTGGATNTEAFF; CDR3nt: TGCGCCAGCAGCCCAGGGACAGGGGGCGCGACGAACACTGAAGCTTTCTTT
abundance: few; d_gene: TRBD1; j_gene: TRBJ1-1; v_gene: TRBV18; CDR3aa: CASSKGTGDVEAFF; CDR3nt: TGTGCCAGCTCAAAAGGGACAGGGGACGTTGAAGCTTTCTTT
abundance: NA; d_gene: NA; j_gene: TRBJ1-2; v_gene: TRBV7-9; CDR3aa: CASSLGGADYGYTF; CDR3nt: TGTGCCAGCAGCTTAGGGGGGGCGGACTATGGCTACACCTTC
abundance: once; d_gene: NA; j_gene: TRBJ2-7; v_gene: TRBV5-1; CDR3aa: CASSRWTGASYEQYF; CDR3nt: TGCGCCAGCAGCCGATGGACTGGAGCCTCCTACGAGCAGTACTTC
abundance: NA; d_gene: TRBD1; j_gene: TRBJ1-2; v_gene: TRBV28; CDR3aa: CASNIDRANGYTF; CDR3nt: TGTGCCAGCAATATCGACAGGGCCAATGGCTACACCTTC
abundance: NA; d_gene: NA; j_gene: TRBJ2-1; v_gene: TRBV19; CDR3aa: CASSPPGTAMNTGQFF; CDR3nt: TGTGCCAGTAGCCCCCCCGGGACCGCTATGAATACGGGGCAGTTCTTC
abundance: NA; d_gene: NA; j_gene: TRBJ2-6; v_gene: TRBV11-3; CDR3aa: CASSLGGTGANVLTF; CDR3nt: TGTGCCAGCAGCTTAGGAGGAACTGGGGCCAACGTCCTGACTTTC
abundance: NA; d_gene: NA; j_gene: TRBJ1-5; v_gene: TRBV4-2; CDR3aa: CASSQDALVNQPQHF; CDR3nt: TGTGCCAGCAGCCAAGATGCACTAGTTAACCAGCCCCAGCATTTT
abundance: NA; d_gene: NA; j_gene: TRBJ2-7; v_gene: TRBV28; CDR3aa: CASSPDTYSYEQYF; CDR3nt: TGTGCCAGCAGTCCGGACACCTACTCCTACGAGCAGTACTTC
abundance: NA; d_gene: TRBD2; j_gene: TRBJ2-1; v_gene: TRBV11-3; CDR3aa: CASSSGVRGRVQEQFF; CDR3nt: TGTGCCAGCAGCTCTGGTGTTCGCGGGAGGGTTCAGGAGCAGTTCTTC
abundance: NA; d_gene: TRBD2; j_gene: TRBJ2-7; v_gene: TRBV19; CDR3aa: CASTPTSASYEQYF; CDR3nt: TGTGCCAGTACCCCGACTAGCGCCTCCTACGAGCAGTACTTC
abundance: once; d_gene: NA; j_gene: TRBJ2-1; v_gene: TRBV9; CDR3aa: CASSAPPRLDEQFF; CDR3nt: TGTGCCAGCAGCGCCCCCCCCCGACTAGATGAGCAGTTCTTC
abundance: NA; d_gene: TRBD1; j_gene: TRBJ1-2; v_gene: TRBV19; CDR3aa: CASNPGQGFSGYTF; CDR3nt: TGTGCCAGTAACCCGGGACAGGGTTTTTCCGGCTACACCTTC
abundance: once; d_gene: TRBD2; j_gene: TRBJ2-3; v_gene: TRBV7-2; CDR3aa: CASSFPSGGNLDTQYF; CDR3nt: TGTGCCAGCAGCTTTCCCAGCGGGGGAAACTTAGATACGCAGTATTTT
abundance: few; d_gene: NA; j_gene: TRBJ1-5; v_gene: TRBV7-2; CDR3aa: CASSLVAQSNQPQHF; CDR3nt: TGTGCCAGCAGCTTAGTAGCGCAGAGCAATCAGCCCCAGCATTTT
abundance: few; d_gene: NA; j_gene: TRBJ2-7; v_gene: TRBV7-8; CDR3aa: CASSPSVIYEQYF; CDR3nt: TGTGCCAGCAGCCCCTCCGTTATCTACGAGCAGTACTTC
abundance: NA; d_gene: TRBD2; j_gene: TRBJ2-3; v_gene: TRBV5-1; CDR3aa: CASTQTSGADTQYF; CDR3nt: TGCGCCAGCACACAAACTAGCGGGGCAGATACGCAGTATTTT
abundance: NA; d_gene: NA; j_gene: TRBJ2-1; v_gene: TRBV19; CDR3aa: CASSTLYSSRGYNEQFF; CDR3nt: TGTGCCAGTAGTACCCTTTATAGCAGCAGGGGCTACAATGAGCAGTTCTTC
abundance: NA; d_gene: NA; j_gene: TRBJ2-4; v_gene: TRBV5-4; CDR3aa: CASSGIESIQYF; CDR3nt: TGTGCCAGCAGCGGGATAGAGTCCATTCAGTATTTC
abundance: NA; d_gene: NA; j_gene: TRBJ2-7; v_gene: TRBV10-3; CDR3aa: CAIASFLNYEQYF; CDR3nt: TGTGCCATTGCCAGCTTCCTAAACTACGAGCAGTACTTC
abundance: NA; d_gene: NA; j_gene: TRBJ1-2; v_gene: TRBV30; CDR3aa: CAWSVIRGYGYTF; CDR3nt: TGTGCCTGGAGTGTAATTAGGGGCTATGGCTACACCTTC
abundance: NA; d_gene: TRBD2; j_gene: TRBJ2-3; v_gene: TRBV5-1; CDR3aa: CASSLRGGREDTQYF; CDR3nt: TGCGCCAGCAGCTTGCGGGGGGGCCGTGAAGATACGCAGTATTTT
abundance: NA; d_gene: NA; j_gene: TRBJ1-5; v_gene: TRBV30; CDR3aa: CAWSSREYQPQHF; CDR3nt: TGTGCCTGGAGTTCGAGGGAGTACCAGCCCCAGCATTTT
abundance: NA; d_gene: NA; j_gene: TRBJ1-4; v_gene: TRBV25-1; CDR3aa: CASSDPRGWANEKLFF; CDR3nt: TGTGCCAGCAGTGATCCGAGGGGGTGGGCTAATGAAAAACTGTTTTTT
abundance: NA; d_gene: NA; j_gene: TRBJ1-1; v_gene: TRBV19; CDR3aa: CASSTRGNTEAFF; CDR3nt: TGTGCCAGTAGTACCCGGGGGAACACTGAAGCTTTCTTT
abundance: NA; d_gene: TRBD1; j_gene: TRBJ1-1; v_gene: TRBV15; CDR3aa: CATSNTGAPAEAFF; CDR3nt: TGTGCCACCAGTAACACAGGGGCCCCGGCGGAAGCTTTCTTT
abundance: many; d_gene: TRBD2; j_gene: TRBJ2-2; v_gene: TRBV29-1; CDR3aa: CSVDPGGANTGELFF; CDR3nt: TGCAGCGTTGATCCGGGGGGGGCGAACACCGGGGAGCTGTTTTTT
abundance: once; d_gene: NA; j_gene: TRBJ1-5; v_gene: TRBV19; CDR3aa: CASSIRGIGQPQHF; CDR3nt: TGTGCCAGTAGTATTCGAGGGATAGGTCAGCCCCAGCATTTT
abundance: NA; d_gene: NA; j_gene: TRBJ1-4; v_gene: TRBV5-4; CDR3aa: CASSYRQVNNEKLFF; CDR3nt: TGTGCCAGCAGCTACCGACAGGTTAATAATGAAAAACTGTTTTTT
abundance: NA; d_gene: TRBD1; j_gene: TRBJ2-1; v_gene: TRBV15; CDR3aa: CATSRRQGAGEQFF; CDR3nt: TGTGCCACCAGCAGGAGACAGGGGGCGGGTGAGCAGTTCTTC
abundance: NA; d_gene: NA; j_gene: TRBJ2-7; v_gene: TRBV19; CDR3aa: CASSFSPVRYEQYF; CDR3nt: TGTGCCAGTAGTTTCTCCCCTGTAAGGTACGAGCAGTACTTC
abundance: NA; d_gene: NA; j_gene: TRBJ1-4; v_gene: TRBV28; CDR3aa: CASSLGQTHEKLFF; CDR3nt: TGTGCCAGCAGTTTAGGGCAAACCCATGAAAAACTGTTTTTT
abundance: NA; d_gene: TRBD2; j_gene: TRBJ2-1; v_gene: TRBV11-2; CDR3aa: CASSSTSGSRNEQFF; CDR3nt: TGTGCCAGCAGCTCGACTAGCGGGAGTAGGAATGAGCAGTTCTTC
abundance: NA; d_gene: NA; j_gene: TRBJ2-1; v_gene: TRBV7-2; CDR3aa: CASSFSGHNEQFF; CDR3nt: TGTGCCAGCAGCTTTTCAGGACACAATGAGCAGTTCTTC
abundance: NA; d_gene: NA; j_gene: TRBJ1-2; v_gene: TRBV5-1; CDR3aa: CASSLAADNGYTF; CDR3nt: TGCGCCAGCAGCTTGGCGGCGGACAATGGCTACACCTTC
abundance: NA; d_gene: NA; j_gene: TRBJ1-5; v_gene: TRBV28; CDR3aa: CASSLGPSNQPQHF; CDR3nt: TGTGCCAGCAGTTTAGGACCCAGCAATCAGCCCCAGCATTTT
abundance: NA; d_gene: TRBD1; j_gene: TRBJ2-3; v_gene: TRBV7-3; CDR3aa: CASSPGTAQDTQYF; CDR3nt: TGTGCCAGCAGCCCCGGGACAGCCCAGGATACGCAGTATTTT